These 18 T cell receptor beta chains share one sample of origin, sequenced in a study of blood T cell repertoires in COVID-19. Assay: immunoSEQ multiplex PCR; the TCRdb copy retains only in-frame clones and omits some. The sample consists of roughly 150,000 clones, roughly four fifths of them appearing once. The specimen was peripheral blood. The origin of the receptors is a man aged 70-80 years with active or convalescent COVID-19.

The CDR3 region is CASSPPGGGTDTQYF. CDR3 bases: TGTGCCAGCTCCCCCCCGGGGGGCGGCACAGATACGCAGTATTTT. The V and J genes are TRBV18 and TRBJ2-3, with D maybe TRBD2 (7 bases). The CDR3 is 15 amino acids. The germline CDR1 and CDR2 sequences are KGHSH and LQKENI. Trimming pared 6 bases from V and 1 base from J, leaving 14 bases between.

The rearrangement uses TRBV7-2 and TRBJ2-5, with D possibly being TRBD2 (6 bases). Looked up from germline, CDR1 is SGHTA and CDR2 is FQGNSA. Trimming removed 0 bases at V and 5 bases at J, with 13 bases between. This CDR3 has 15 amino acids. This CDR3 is CASSLALPGRETQYF. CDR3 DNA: TGTGCCAGCAGCTTAGCGTTACCGGGGAGGGAGACCCAGTACTTC.

In nucleotides, the CDR3 is TGTGCCAGCAGCCCTACGCACAGGGGGCGCGTCTATGGCTACACCTTC. Protein: CASSPTHRGRVYGYTF. The chain uses TRBV3-1 (or the pseudogene TRBV3-2) and TRBJ1-2; 9 bases map to TRBD1. This CDR3 has 16 residues. J gave up 4 bases and V 4 bases, and 10 bases lay outside the gene matches. CDR1 is LGHDT, CDR2 YNNKEL, per germline (reference sequence).

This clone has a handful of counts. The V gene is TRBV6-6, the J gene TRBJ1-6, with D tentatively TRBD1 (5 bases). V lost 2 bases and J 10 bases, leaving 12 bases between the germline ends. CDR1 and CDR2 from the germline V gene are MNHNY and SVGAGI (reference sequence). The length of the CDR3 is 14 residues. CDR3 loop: CASSYGGRDSPLHF. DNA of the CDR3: TGTGCCAGCAGTTACGGGGGGAGAGACTCACCCCTCCACTTT.

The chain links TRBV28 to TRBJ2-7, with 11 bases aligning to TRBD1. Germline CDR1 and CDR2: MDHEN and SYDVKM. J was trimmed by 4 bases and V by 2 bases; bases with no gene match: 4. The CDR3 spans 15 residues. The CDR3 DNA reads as TGTGCCAGCAGTTTAAGGGGACAGGGGGTTTACGAGCAGTACTTC. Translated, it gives CASSLRGQGVYEQYF. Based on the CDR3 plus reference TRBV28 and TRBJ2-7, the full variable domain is DVKVTQSSRYLVKRTGEKVFLECVQDMDHENMFWYRQDPGLGLRLIYFSYDVKMKEKGDIPEGYSVSREKKERFSLILESASTNQTSMYLCASSLRGQGVYEQYFGPGTRLTVT.

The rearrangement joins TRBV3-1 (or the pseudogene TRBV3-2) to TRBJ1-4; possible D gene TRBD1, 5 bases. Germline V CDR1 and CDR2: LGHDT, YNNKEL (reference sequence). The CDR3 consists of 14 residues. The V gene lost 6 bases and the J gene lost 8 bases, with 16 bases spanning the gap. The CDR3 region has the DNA TGTGCCAGCAGACCACGACAGCTTGAGGAAAAACTGTTTTTT. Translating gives CASRPRQLEEKLFF.

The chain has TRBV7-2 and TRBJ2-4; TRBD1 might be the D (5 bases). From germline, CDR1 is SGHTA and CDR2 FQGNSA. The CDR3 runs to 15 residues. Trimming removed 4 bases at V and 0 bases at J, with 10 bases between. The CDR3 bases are TGTGCCAGCAGCTCGAGACAGATAGCCAAAAACATTCAGTACTTC. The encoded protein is CASSSRQIAKNIQYF.

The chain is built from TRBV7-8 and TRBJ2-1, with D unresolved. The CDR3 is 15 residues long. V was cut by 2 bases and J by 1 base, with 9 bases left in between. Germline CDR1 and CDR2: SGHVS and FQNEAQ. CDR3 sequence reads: CASSLSEISYNEQFF. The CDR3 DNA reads TGTGCCAGCAGCTTATCGGAGATTTCCTACAATGAGCAGTTCTTC.

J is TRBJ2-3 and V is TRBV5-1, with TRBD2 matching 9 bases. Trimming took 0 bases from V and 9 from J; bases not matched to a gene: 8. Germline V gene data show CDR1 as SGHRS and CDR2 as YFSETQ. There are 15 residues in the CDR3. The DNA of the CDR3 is TGCGCCAGCAGCTTGGAGTTAGCGGGAGTGGCCACGCAGTATTTT. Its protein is CASSLELAGVATQYF.

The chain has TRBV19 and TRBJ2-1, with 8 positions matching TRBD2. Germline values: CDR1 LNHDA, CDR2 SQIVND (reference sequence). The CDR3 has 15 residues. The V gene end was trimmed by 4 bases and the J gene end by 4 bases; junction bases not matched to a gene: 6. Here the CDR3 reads CASSKPGGAYNEQFF. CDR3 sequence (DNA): TGTGCCAGTAGTAAACCGGGGGGGGCATACAATGAGCAGTTCTTC.

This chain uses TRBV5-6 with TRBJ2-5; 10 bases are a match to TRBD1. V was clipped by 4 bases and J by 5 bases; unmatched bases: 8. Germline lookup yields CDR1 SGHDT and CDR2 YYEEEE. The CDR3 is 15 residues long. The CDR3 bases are TGTGCCAGCAGCCGCGGGACAGGGGTACCGGAGACCCAGTACTTC. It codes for CASSRGTGVPETQYF.

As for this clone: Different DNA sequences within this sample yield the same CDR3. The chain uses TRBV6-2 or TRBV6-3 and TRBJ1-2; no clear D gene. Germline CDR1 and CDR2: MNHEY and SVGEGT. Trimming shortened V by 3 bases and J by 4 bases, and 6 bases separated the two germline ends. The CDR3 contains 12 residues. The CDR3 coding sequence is TGTGCCAGCAGTTATGGAGGCTATGGCTACACCTTC. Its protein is CASSYGGYGYTF.

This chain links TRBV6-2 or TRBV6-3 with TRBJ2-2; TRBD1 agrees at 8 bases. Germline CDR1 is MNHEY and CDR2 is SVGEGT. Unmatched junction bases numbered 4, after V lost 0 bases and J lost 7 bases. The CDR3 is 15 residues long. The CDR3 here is CASSYSQGAGGELFF. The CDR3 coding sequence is TGTGCCAGCAGTTACTCGCAGGGGGCAGGCGGGGAGCTGTTTTTT.

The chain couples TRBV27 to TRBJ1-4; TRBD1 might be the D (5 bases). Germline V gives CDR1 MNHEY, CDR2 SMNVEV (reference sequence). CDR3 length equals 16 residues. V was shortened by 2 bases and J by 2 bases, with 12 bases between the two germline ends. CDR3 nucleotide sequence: TGTGCCAGCAGTTTACAGGGTATGACGACTAATGAAAAACTGTTTTTT. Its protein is CASSLQGMTTNEKLFF.

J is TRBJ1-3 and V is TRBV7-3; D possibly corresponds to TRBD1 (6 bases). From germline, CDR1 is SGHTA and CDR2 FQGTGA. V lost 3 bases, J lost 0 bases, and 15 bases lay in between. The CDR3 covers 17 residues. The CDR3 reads CASSLERDNYSGNTIYF. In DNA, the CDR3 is TGTGCCAGCAGCTTGGAACGGGACAATTACTCTGGAAACACCATATATTTT.

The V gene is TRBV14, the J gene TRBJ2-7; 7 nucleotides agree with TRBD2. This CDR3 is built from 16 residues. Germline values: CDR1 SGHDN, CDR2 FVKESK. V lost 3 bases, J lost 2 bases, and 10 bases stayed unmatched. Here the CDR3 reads CASSHRLSGPPYEQYF. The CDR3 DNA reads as TGTGCCAGCAGCCACCGACTTAGCGGGCCGCCCTACGAGCAGTACTTC.

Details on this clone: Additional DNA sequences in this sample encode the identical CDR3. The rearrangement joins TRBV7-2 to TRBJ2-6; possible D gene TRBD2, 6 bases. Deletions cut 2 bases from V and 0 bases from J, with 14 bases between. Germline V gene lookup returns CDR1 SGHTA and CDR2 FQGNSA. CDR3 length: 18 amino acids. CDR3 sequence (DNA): TGTGCCAGCAGCTTAAAGTCCGGGGGACGCTCTGGGGCCAACGTCCTGACTTTC. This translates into CASSLKSGGRSGANVLTF. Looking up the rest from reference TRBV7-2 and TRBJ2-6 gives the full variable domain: GAGVSQSPSNKVTEKGKDVELRCDPISGHTALYWYRQSLGQGLEFLIYFQGNSAPDKSGLPSDRFSAERTGGSVSTLTIQRTQQEDSAVYLCASSLKSGGRSGANVLTFGAGSRLTVL.

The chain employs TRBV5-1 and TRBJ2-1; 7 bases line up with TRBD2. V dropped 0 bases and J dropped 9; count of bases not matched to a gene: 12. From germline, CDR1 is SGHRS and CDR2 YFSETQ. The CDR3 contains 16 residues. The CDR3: CASSLAWTSVLAEQFF. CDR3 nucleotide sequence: TGCGCCAGCAGCTTGGCCTGGACTAGTGTGCTTGCTGAGCAGTTCTTC.